This TCR beta chain was sequenced for a study of CXCR3-negative and CXCR3-positive naive CD8 T cells (dated by TCRdb to the late 2010s). About the full investigation: Some 130 million TRB reads were obtained in total, roughly 1.5 +/- 0.3 million reads per library. TRBV-TRBJ cluster analysis included naive subsets from about 5 donors and memory cells from 3 donors. Data from ten or so donors, pooled across two independent experiments, went into the diversity and physicochemical repertoire analyses.

From the germline V gene, CDR1 is SGHVS and CDR2 is FNYEAQ. Inclusive of the bounding cysteine and phenylalanine, the CDR3 is 13 residues long. The nucleotide record is missing. The run used a NextSeq 550. The Human TCR Profiling Kit (MiLaboratory) was used to prepare UMI-labeled 5' RACE TRB cDNA libraries. cDNA synthesis used the entire amount of extracted RNA, and PCR amplification then used the entire amount of cDNA produced. The libraries were made side by side, with each library going through the same number of PCR cycles. Per the source publication's procedure: With a requirement of at least two reads per UMI, MIGEC and MiXCR extracted about 56,000 +/- 9,600 unique UMI-labeled TRB cDNA molecules per library. Each library averaged about 37,000 +/- 9,700 functional in-frame TRB CDR3 nucleotide clonotypes without stop codons. After downsampling to 5000 UMI-labeled TRB molecules per sample, diversity metrics such as normalized Shannon-Wiener and Chao1 were calculated in VDJtools. VDJtools was used to calculate clonotype-size-weighted physicochemical properties of the central five CDR3 residues, namely interaction energy, strength, volume and Kidera factor 4. Each CDR3 protein sequence appears as one entry after TCRdb reprocessed the reads, and no DNA is included. The authors' filters were not applied to this entry. Per the sample table, the count is some 39,000 distinct CDR3 sequences. Of the sample, under 2% is held by the ten largest clones.

General study outcomes and caveats: Because surface CD5, which is linked to self-reactivity in mice, was comparable between the naive subsets, TCR interaction strength was also inferred from the physicochemical properties of TRB CDR3s. Compared with CXCR3-negative naive cells, CXCR3-positive naive cells had TRB CDR3s with higher hydrophobicity (lower Kidera factor 4), lower energy, and higher strength and volume indices. Comparably high repertoire diversity was found in both naive subsets, whereas much lower repertoire diversity was found in memory CD8+ T cells. Similar TRBV-TRBJ usage was shown by naive CXCR3-negative and CXCR3-positive cells from the same donor, whereas distinct patterns were shown by memory cells. CXCR3 expression partially decreased after cryopreservation, so most assays used freshly isolated PBMCs.

Comment on this clonotype: Its antigen remains undetermined.

Each CD8+ T cell subset was flow-sorted in triplicate, and approximately 280,000 cells per subset were placed directly into RLT lysis buffer. To keep memory contaminants out, a stringent definition of naive CD8+ T cells was applied: CD45RO-CCR7+CD27+CD95-. Peripheral blood mononuclear cells were isolated from buffy coats by standard density gradient centrifugation. A FACSAria III was used to flow-sort naive CXCR3-negative and CXCR3-positive CD8+ T cells. An RNeasy Mini Kit was used to extract total RNA from the sorted cells. Sequencing was carried out using naive CXCR3- CD8+ T cells from blood. This sample's cell subset or site label indicates: CD45RO-CCR7+CD27+CD95- naive CD8+ T cells lacking CXCR3 (TNR3-). The origin of this receptor is a human donor in good health. Some clones in this sample may be carry-over from other donors' samples. The rearrangement joined TRBV7-6 to TRBJ2-7; TCRdb returns TRBD2, unconfirmable since there is no DNA. Here the CDR3 is given as CASSLSAGNEQYF.